One sample yielded the 7 T cell receptor beta chains listed below, sequenced in a study of shared T cell receptors in the human thymus. TCRdb's table, derived via immunoSEQ multiplex PCR, lists solely in-frame clones and lacks some. The repertoire holds hundreds of thousands of clones, with 70% to 90% as singletons. Separately, the same data were catalogued under a study of human thymus T cells.

Sequenced: thymocytes. These receptors all come from a boy younger than two with a congenital heart defect.

V is TRBV5-1 and J is TRBJ2-3, with 8 nucleotides matching TRBD2. V shed 1 base, J shed 0 bases, and the junction held 4 bases outside the gene matches. CDR3 length equals 16 residues. CDR1 is SGHRS and CDR2 is YFSETQ in the germline V gene. In DNA, the CDR3 is TGCGCCAGCAGCTTGAGCGGGGGCCTTAGCACAGATACGCAGTATTTT. Translation: CASSLSGGLSTDTQYF.

This sequence joins TRBV7-8 and TRBJ2-3, with a possible D match to TRBD2 (6 bases). The CDR3 totals 20 residues. V was trimmed by 2 bases and J by 0 bases, leaving 24 bases between them. CDR1 is SGHVS and CDR2 is FQNEAQ in the germline V gene. The CDR3: CASSLIVTGVGPSSTDTQYF. In DNA, the CDR3 is TGTGCCAGCAGCTTAATTGTGACGGGAGTGGGTCCCTCTAGCACAGATACGCAGTATTTT.

J is TRBJ1-5 and V is TRBV28; tentative D call: TRBD1 (5 bases). CDR3 length: 15 amino acids. The V and J ends lost 0 bases and 3 bases respectively, with 9 bases between them. CDR1 MDHEN and CDR2 SYDVKM come from the germline V gene. DNA of the CDR3: TGTGCCAGCAGTTTATGGGGCAGGGACAATCAGCCCCAGCATTTT. It is translated as CASSLWGRDNQPQHF.

The gene calls are TRBV12-5 and TRBJ2-1, with 12 bases matching TRBD2. This CDR3 contains 18 residues. Germline lookup yields CDR1 LGHNT and CDR2 FRNRAP. With 4 bases clipped from V and 0 bases from J, the junction kept 7 bases outside the gene matches. The CDR3 coding sequence is TGTGCTAGTGGTTCACACGGACTAGCGGGGAGCTCCTACAATGAGCAGTTCTTC. Translation: CASGSHGLAGSSYNEQFF.

The gene calls are TRBV19 and TRBJ2-7; maybe TRBD2 (5 bases). The V end was cut by 3 bases, the J end by 0 bases, with 18 bases between. Germline CDR1 and CDR2: LNHDA and SQIVND (reference sequence). This CDR3 comprises 17 residues. CDR3: CASSIGVGGRSSYEQYF. The CDR3 region has the DNA TGTGCCAGTAGTATCGGTGTCGGAGGAAGAAGCTCCTACGAGCAGTACTTC.

The chain links TRBV5-4 to TRBJ2-1; 7 nucleotides match TRBD2. The CDR3 consists of 13 residues. The germline V gene encodes CDR1 SGHNT and CDR2 YYREEE (reference sequence). V was clipped by 0 bases and J by 7 bases; unmatched bases: 1. CDR3 nucleotides: TGTGCCAGCAGCTTGGCCGGGGGGAATGAGCAGTTCTTC. Translated, it gives CASSLAGGNEQFF.

This clone showed up just once. V usage is TRBV2 and J usage is TRBJ1-1, with TRBD1 matching 10 bases. V was pared by 5 bases and J by 4 bases, with 22 bases of the junction left unmatched. In germline, CDR1 is SNHLY, CDR2 FYNNEI. The CDR3 extends over 20 amino acids. CDR3 DNA sequence: TGTGCCAGCAGTCAACCAGGAACCCGACAGGGGGCGCGTCCGCTCACTGAAGCTTTCTTT. This encodes CASSQPGTRQGARPLTEAFF.